This passage covers 31 T cell receptor beta chains from one sample sequenced in a study of spatial heterogeneity in lung cancer. TCRdb passed the 5' RACE reads through MiXCR, listing each CDR3 protein once. The profile shows 11,000 to 15,000 distinct CDR3 sequences, over 9.5% of them singletons. Time point denoted: sample taken at primary tumor resection. No cell sorting; template was whole RNA from tumor, lung tissue or PBMC. Specimen: PBMCs, collected at surgery. The receptors stem from a male donor with early-stage non-small cell lung cancer.

This clonotype appeared a few times. The chain links TRBV6-2 or TRBV6-3 to TRBJ2-7; D might be TRBD1 (5 bases). The V end was cut by 7 bases, the J end by 2 bases, with 21 bases between. The CDR3 runs 16 residues. Germline values: CDR1 MNHEY, CDR2 SVGEGT. The CDR3 protein is CASNPEQVSDPYEQYF. Here the CDR3 DNA reads TGTGCCAGCAATCCCGAACAGGTCTCTGACCCCTACGAGCAGTACTTC.

The sample holds many counts of this clonotype. This rearrangement joins TRBV7-2 to TRBJ1-5; TRBD1 matches at 7 bases. CDR3 size: 15 residues. V was clipped by 5 bases and J by 6 bases; unmatched bases: 10. The germline V gene has CDR1 SGHTA and CDR2 FQGNSA. The CDR3 DNA sequence: TGTGCCAGCAGCCTTTACAGGGGTGAAGGTCAGCCCCAGCATTTT. It specifies CASSLYRGEGQPQHF. The full variable domain, rest sourced from reference TRBV7-2 and TRBJ1-5, is GAGVSQSPSNKVTEKGKDVELRCDPISGHTALYWYRQSLGQGLEFLIYFQGNSAPDKSGLPSDRFSAERTGGSVSTLTIQRTQQEDSAVYLCASSLYRGEGQPQHFGDGTRLSIL.

This clonotype is medium-sized by share. This chain joins TRBV27 and TRBJ1-2; TRBD1 matches at 7 bases. Germline V gene data show CDR1 as MNHEY and CDR2 as SMNVEV (reference sequence). V was pared by 0 bases and J by 8 bases, with 6 bases of the junction left unmatched. The CDR3 sequence is 14 residues long. The CDR3 DNA follows: TGTGCCAGCAGTTTATCGACAGGGAGCTTCGGCTACACCTTC. Protein: CASSLSTGSFGYTF.

This clonotype has a count of ten or more. The genes are TRBV29-1 and TRBJ2-1; D remains ambiguous. V lost 5 bases to trimming and J lost 0 bases, with 14 bases between them. CDR1 SQVTM and CDR2 ANQGSEA come from the germline V gene. The CDR3 runs 15 residues. The CDR3 sequence is CSVLPRQNSYNEQFF. CDR3 DNA sequence: TGCAGCGTTCTTCCGAGGCAAAACTCCTACAATGAGCAGTTCTTC.

This clonotype was seen repeatedly, ten times or more. This sequence joins TRBV20-1 and TRBJ1-4; D call uncertain. Germline assignment: CDR1 DFQATT and CDR2 SNEGSKA (reference sequence). The CDR3 is 16 residues long. Trimming took off 0 bases at V and 0 bases at J, with 11 bases between the two ends. The CDR3: CSARDPWGSTNEKLFF. DNA of the CDR3: TGCAGTGCTAGAGATCCCTGGGGTTCAACTAATGAAAAACTGTTTTTT.

The chain recombines TRBV6-5 with TRBJ1-4; 10 bases agree with TRBD1. V shed 6 bases and J 4 bases; nucleotides not matched to a gene: 5. The germline V gene encodes CDR1 MNHEY and CDR2 SVGAGI. The CDR3 totals 15 residues. The CDR3 spells CASRDRDRGNEKLFF. Written as DNA, the CDR3 is TGTGCCAGCAGAGACCGGGACAGGGGTAATGAAAAACTGTTTTTT.

This clonotype was observed at least ten times. This sequence joins TRBV28 and TRBJ2-7; D is tentatively TRBD1 or TRBD2 (6 bases each). The CDR3 is 14 amino acids. Germline CDR1 and CDR2: MDHEN and SYDVKM. Trimming removed 11 bases at V and 3 bases at J, with 20 bases between. The CDR3 bases are TGTGCCGTTATGAGGAGGGGGTTCCTCTACGAGCAGTACTTC. Its protein product is CAVMRRGFLYEQYF.

This clonotype came up a few times. The gene calls are TRBV28 and TRBJ1-4; TRBD1 might be the D (5 bases). The CDR3 totals 17 residues. CDR1 MDHEN and CDR2 SYDVKM come from the germline V gene. V was cut by 3 bases and J by 10 bases, with 24 bases left in between. This chain's CDR3 is CASSLRGGRERGSKLFF. In nucleotides, the CDR3 is TGTGCCAGCAGTTTGAGGGGAGGGAGAGAGAGAGGCTCAAAACTGTTTTTT. The whole variable domain, remainder taken from reference TRBV28 and TRBJ1-4, is DVKVTQSSRYLVKRTGEKVFLECVQDMDHENMFWYRQDPGLGLRLIYFSYDVKMKEKGDIPEGYSVSREKKERFSLILESASTNQTSMYLCASSLRGGRERGSKLFFGSGTQLSVL.

This clonotype has at least ten counts. The chain employs TRBV28 and TRBJ2-2; 8 positions agree with TRBD2. Germline V lookup: CDR1 MDHEN, CDR2 SYDVKM. Losses at the gene ends were 10 bases for V and 5 bases for J; bases not matched to a gene: 15. CDR3 length equals 16 residues. CDR3 coding DNA: TGTGCCACCGGAACTAGCGGATCATTGAGGACCGGGGAGCTGTTTTTT. Encoded protein: CATGTSGSLRTGELFF.

About this clonotype itself: At one end, the junction sequence differs from germline, possibly due to a read error. V usage is TRBV20-1 and J usage is TRBJ2-6, with D perhaps TRBD1 (6 bases). The CDR3 spans 18 residues. CDR1 and CDR2 (germline): DFQATT, SNEGSKA (reference sequence). CDR3 in DNA: TGCAGTGCCCTCCACTTAAAGACAGGCCCCTCTGGGGCCAATGTCCTGACTTTC. Its protein is CSALHLKTGPSGANVLTF.

This clonotype has at least ten counts. This sequence joins TRBV19 and TRBJ2-5; D remains ambiguous. V gave up 11 bases and J gave up 1 base, with 20 bases separating them. From germline, CDR1 is LNHDA and CDR2 SQIVND (reference sequence). This CDR3 comprises 15 residues. This CDR3 is CASSQEGSPQETQYF. In DNA form, the CDR3 reads TGTGCCTCCTCCCAAGAAGGTTCCCCCCAAGAGACCCAGTACTTC.

Many counts were recorded for this clonotype. The chain employs TRBV7-8 and TRBJ2-5; D not certain. Germline CDR1 reads SGHVS; CDR2 reads FQNEAQ. The V end was cut by 4 bases, the J end by 2 bases, with 11 bases between. This CDR3 is built from 14 residues. The CDR3 DNA follows: TGTGCCAGCAGCTCCCCGAACCCTCAAGAGACCCAGTACTTC. It codes for CASSSPNPQETQYF.

This clonotype was seen ten or more times. The chain has TRBV6-1 and TRBJ2-7; unclear D gene. This CDR3 is built from 12 residues. The germline V and J ends were trimmed by 7 bases and 1 base, with 8 bases remaining between them. Per the germline V gene, CDR1 is MNHNS and CDR2 is SASEGT. The CDR3 region is CASMPNSYEQYF. The DNA of the CDR3 is TGTGCCAGCATGCCTAATTCCTACGAGCAGTACTTC.

This clonotype was found many times. The chain uses TRBV18 and TRBJ1-6; unclear D gene. The CDR3 is made up of 16 amino acids. The germline V gene encodes CDR1 KGHSH and CDR2 LQKENI. The V end lost 2 bases, the J end lost 0 bases, and 8 bases lay between the germline ends. In DNA, the CDR3 is TGTGCCAGCTCACCAGCGGGAAGCTCCTATAATTCACCCCTCCACTTT. This translates into CASSPAGSSYNSPLHF. Combining the CDR3 with reference TRBV18 and TRBJ1-6 gives the whole variable domain NAGVMQNPRHLVRRRGQEARLRCSPMKGHSHVYWYRQLPEEGLKFMVYLQKENIIDESGMPKERFSAEFPKEGPSILRIQQVVRGDSAAYFCASSPAGSSYNSPLHFGNGTRLTVT.

The chain recombines TRBV18 with TRBJ2-3; the D gene is possibly TRBD1 (6 bases). This CDR3 has 16 residues. Trimming cost V 6 bases and J 0 bases, with 16 bases left between them. The germline V gene encodes CDR1 KGHSH and CDR2 LQKENI. In DNA form, the CDR3 reads TGTGCCAGCTCGCGCAGTCAGGGGCGAAGCACAGATACGCAGTATTTT. The encoded protein is CASSRSQGRSTDTQYF.

This clonotype was observed many times. The CDR3 spells CASSFGGKADTQYF. As DNA, the CDR3 is TGTGCCAGCAGTTTCGGGGGAAAGGCAGATACGCAGTATTTT. The V call is TRBV12-3 or TRBV12-4, the J call TRBJ2-3; D might be TRBD2 (6 bases). The CDR3 contains 14 residues. V shed 3 bases and J shed 4 bases, with 11 bases lying between them.

Ten or more counts support this clonotype. The chain joins TRBV5-5 to TRBJ1-4, with a tentative D call TRBD1 (6 bases). The CDR3 runs 14 residues. The germline gives CDR1 SGHKS, CDR2 YYEKEE (reference sequence). The germline V and J ends were trimmed by 3 bases and 8 bases, with 14 bases remaining between them. This chain's CDR3 is CASSSQGVEEKLFF. The CDR3 nucleotides are TGTGCCAGCAGCTCACAGGGAGTTGAGGAAAAACTGTTTTTT.

Within the sample, this clonotype is medium-sized. CDR3 residues: CASSQVDQGEKLFF. The CDR3 DNA is TGTGCCAGCAGCCAAGTAGATCAGGGTGAAAAACTGTTTTTT. The chain carries TRBV4-2 and TRBJ1-4; D is perhaps TRBD1 (5 bases). Germline values: CDR1 LGHNA, CDR2 YNFKEQ. V lost 1 base and J 7 bases, leaving 10 bases between the germline ends. There are 14 residues in the CDR3.

The chain recombines TRBV6-4 with TRBJ1-6, with D possibly matching TRBD1 (5 bases). The V end lost 4 bases, the J end lost 7 bases, and 14 bases lay between the germline ends. Per the germline V gene, CDR1 is MRHNA and CDR2 is SNTAGT. The CDR3 covers 15 residues. The CDR3 is CASSVVAGWNSPLHF. CDR3 bases: TGTGCCAGCAGTGTAGTTGCAGGGTGGAATTCACCCCTCCACTTT.

By share of the sample, this clonotype is medium-sized. This sequence joins TRBV28 and TRBJ2-4; 8 bases agree with TRBD1. Germline loops: CDR1 MDHEN, CDR2 SYDVKM. The CDR3 is 15 amino acids. V dropped 1 base and J dropped 6; count of bases not matched to a gene: 5. The CDR3 protein is CASSLSGGFGNIQYF. For the CDR3, the DNA is TGTGCCAGCAGTTTATCAGGGGGCTTTGGAAACATTCAGTACTTC. The variable domain in full, with the rest retrieved from reference TRBV28 and TRBJ2-4, is DVKVTQSSRYLVKRTGEKVFLECVQDMDHENMFWYRQDPGLGLRLIYFSYDVKMKEKGDIPEGYSVSREKKERFSLILESASTNQTSMYLCASSLSGGFGNIQYFGAGTRLSVL.

This clonotype has ten or more counts. The chain joins TRBV27 to TRBJ1-2; unclear D gene. Per the germline V gene, CDR1 is MNHEY and CDR2 is SMNVEV (reference sequence). V was trimmed by 6 bases and J by 8 bases, leaving 19 bases between them. This CDR3 comprises 14 residues. Written as DNA, the CDR3 is TGTGCCAGCAGCCTAACCGGGCCCAACACGGGCTACACCTTC. Protein: CASSLTGPNTGYTF.

This clonotype was recorded at least ten times. The chain combines TRBV7-2 with TRBJ2-5; D may be TRBD1 (5 bases). V gave up 5 bases and J gave up 2 bases, with 12 bases separating them. This CDR3 is 14 amino acids long. Looked up from germline, CDR1 is SGHTA and CDR2 is FQGNSA. CDR3 coding DNA: TGTGCCAGCAGCCTCCAGGGCGGACAAGAGACCCAGTACTTC. It codes for CASSLQGGQETQYF.

This clonotype was found many times. The CDR3 loop reads CASSQASSRQHEQYF. As DNA, the CDR3 is TGTGCCAGCAGCCAGGCGTCTAGCAGGCAGCACGAGCAGTACTTC. V usage is TRBV7-2 and J usage is TRBJ2-7, with D possibly being TRBD2 (5 bases). Trimming left V 5 bases short and J 5 bases short, with 19 bases between. Germline V CDR1 and CDR2: SGHTA, FQGNSA. The CDR3 extends over 15 amino acids. The variable domain in full, with the rest retrieved from reference TRBV7-2 and TRBJ2-7, is GAGVSQSPSNKVTEKGKDVELRCDPISGHTALYWYRQSLGQGLEFLIYFQGNSAPDKSGLPSDRFSAERTGGSVSTLTIQRTQQEDSAVYLCASSQASSRQHEQYFGPGTRLTVT.

This clonotype was seen a handful of times. This chain joins TRBV10-2 and TRBJ2-3; 11 bases line up with TRBD2. The length of the CDR3 is 18 residues. Germline V gene lookup returns CDR1 WSHSY and CDR2 SAAADI. Unmatched junction bases numbered 11, after V lost 2 bases and J lost 4 bases. Here the CDR3 reads CASSESLAGGGPADTQYF. The DNA of the CDR3 is TGCGCCAGCAGTGAGAGCTTAGCGGGAGGGGGCCCCGCAGATACGCAGTATTTT.

The table lists this clonotype with many counts. This sequence joins TRBV7-2 and TRBJ2-7; 9 nucleotides match TRBD1. The CDR3 is 14 residues long. CDR1 and CDR2 from the germline V gene are SGHTA and FQGNSA. Trimming at V came to 5 bases and at J to 6 bases, leaving 8 bases not matched to a gene. Here the CDR3 reads CASSPGTGIGEQYF. For the CDR3, the DNA is TGTGCCAGCAGCCCCGGGACAGGGATAGGCGAGCAGTACTTC.

This clonotype was seen ten or more times. This chain joins TRBV27 and TRBJ2-5, with 7 bases that match TRBD2. V lost 2 bases to trimming and J lost 2 bases; unmatched junction nucleotides: 5. This CDR3 spans 15 amino acids. The V gene's germline CDR1 is MNHEY and CDR2 SMNVEV (reference sequence). CDR3 loop: CASSLNLAEQETQYF. CDR3 in DNA: TGTGCCAGCAGTTTAAATCTAGCGGAACAAGAGACCCAGTACTTC.

In this sample, this clonotype turned up many times. The J gene is TRBJ2-7, the V gene TRBV7-9; D is perhaps TRBD1 (5 bases). V was pared by 3 bases and J by 4 bases, with 13 bases between. This CDR3 has 14 amino acids. The germline V gene encodes CDR1 SEHNR and CDR2 FQNEAQ (reference sequence). The CDR3 protein is CASSLQGSMYEQYF. CDR3 DNA: TGTGCCAGCAGCTTGCAGGGTTCGATGTACGAGCAGTACTTC.

This clonotype was observed many times. The chain employs TRBV5-1 and TRBJ2-7; 9 nucleotides match TRBD1. Germline V gene lookup returns CDR1 SGHRS and CDR2 YFSETQ. V trimming: 5 bases; J trimming: 2 bases; junction bases outside the gene matches: 2. This CDR3 has 13 residues. CDR3 sequence (DNA): TGCGCCAGCAGAAGGGACAGGGCCTACGAGCAGTACTTC. This gives the protein CASRRDRAYEQYF.

There are many counts of this clonotype. This sequence joins TRBV29-1 and TRBJ1-1; 10 nucleotides line up with TRBD1. This CDR3 spans 13 amino acids. Germline CDR1 reads SQVTM; CDR2 reads ANQGSEA. With 6 bases clipped from V and 5 bases from J, the junction kept 6 bases outside the gene matches. CDR3 bases: TGCAGCGTCGGGACAGGGGAGGGGACTGAAGCTTTCTTT. Translating it yields CSVGTGEGTEAFF.

The J gene is TRBJ2-7, the V gene TRBV3-1; D unresolved. Trimming removed 5 bases at V and 4 bases at J, with 18 bases between. The CDR3 contains 15 residues. Germline values: CDR1 LGHDT, CDR2 YNNKEL (reference sequence). In DNA form, the CDR3 reads TGTGCCAGCAGCTCCCACGATGATGCCGTTTACGAGCAGTACTTC. It yields the protein CASSSHDDAVYEQYF.

This clonotype was seen ten or more times. The germline gene is not matched at one end of the junction; a read error may be the cause. V usage is TRBV18 and J usage is TRBJ2-1, with unresolved D. Germline lookup yields CDR1 KGHSH and CDR2 LQKENI. The CDR3 loop spans 15 amino acids. The CDR3, as DNA: TGTGTCAGCTCACCCGGGTTGGCGGTACCGGCGTCCTGGTTCTTC. Its protein is CVSSPGLAVPASWFF.